A selection of T cell receptor beta chains follows, all from one sample in a study of shared clonotypes between healthy human individuals. Assay used: immunoSEQ multiplex PCR; TCRdb lists only in-frame clones, some missing. In the table there are roughly 2.2 million clones, 85% to 95% of which are singletons. What was sequenced was naive CD4+ T cells from PBMCs. The origin of the receptors is a man aged 18 to 29 in good health. Some clones in this sample may be carry-over from other donors' samples. Both conserved end residues are part of each CDR3. D genes are given only for firm matches. Some rows have no size entry. The others give once, few or many, or a class for an expanded clone.

V gene	J gene	D gene	clone size	CDR3 protein	CDR3 DNA
TRBV28	TRBJ2-1	TRBD1	NA	CASRAGTGSGNEQFF	TGTGCCAGCAGAGCCGGGACAGGGAGTGGGAATGAGCAGTTCTTC
TRBV7-3	TRBJ1-2	TRBD1	NA	CASSPEGTANYGYTF	TGTGCCAGCAGCCCCGAAGGGACAGCTAACTATGGCTACACCTTC
TRBV6-1	TRBJ2-2	NA	NA	CASSETYGALGPGELFF	TGTGCCAGCAGTGAAACGTACGGGGCTTTAGGCCCCGGGGAGCTGTTTTTT
TRBV5-3	TRBJ2-3	TRBD1	NA	CARSLRTGPFTDTQYF	TGTGCCAGAAGCTTGAGGACAGGGCCTTTCACAGATACGCAGTATTTT
TRBV5-1	TRBJ2-3	TRBD2	NA	CASSSGLAVGTDTQYF	TGCGCCAGCAGCTCAGGACTAGCGGTGGGCACAGATACGCAGTATTTT
TRBV5-6	TRBJ1-1	NA	NA	CASSLDLEFGGLNTEAFF	TGTGCCAGCAGCTTGGATCTGGAGTTTGGAGGACTGAACACTGAAGCTTTCTTT
TRBV19	TRBJ1-1	TRBD1	NA	CASSIPPGQVNTEAFF	TGTGCCAGTAGTATCCCGCCCGGACAGGTGAACACTGAAGCTTTCTTT
TRBV5-1	TRBJ2-1	TRBD1	NA	CASRIDRASYNEQFF	TGCGCCAGCAGAATAGACAGGGCGTCCTACAATGAGCAGTTCTTC
TRBV7-3	TRBJ2-1	TRBD2	NA	CASSPFGTSSYNEQFF	TGTGCCAGCAGCCCCTTTGGGACTAGCTCCTACAATGAGCAGTTCTTC
TRBV2	TRBJ2-1	TRBD2	NA	CGVGREVRNEQFF	TGTGGTGTTGGTCGGGAGGTACGGAATGAGCAGTTCTTC
TRBV19	TRBJ1-2	NA	NA	CASSLSGVDYGYTF	TGTGCCAGTAGTCTTTCGGGGGTTGACTATGGCTACACCTTC
TRBV2	TRBJ2-6	NA	NA	CASSATGISSGANVLTF	TGTGCCAGCAGTGCGACTGGGATTTCCTCTGGGGCCAACGTCCTGACTTTC
TRBV18	TRBJ2-7	TRBD1	NA	CASSTNSGTGDPYEQYF	TGTGCCAGCTCGACGAACTCCGGGACAGGGGACCCCTACGAGCAGTACTTC
TRBV6-6	TRBJ1-2	NA	NA	CASSPGVNYGYTF	TGTGCCAGCAGTCCAGGGGTTAACTATGGCTACACCTTC
TRBV5-1	TRBJ1-4	TRBD1	NA	CASSEGQGDGKLFF	TGCGCCAGCAGCGAGGGACAGGGGGATGGGAAACTGTTTTTT
TRBV27	TRBJ2-1	TRBD2	NA	CASSTLSGRSYNEQFF	TGTGCCAGCAGTACACTCAGCGGGAGGTCCTACAATGAGCAGTTCTTC
TRBV2	TRBJ2-1	TRBD1	NA	CASSETGTGYNEQFF	TGTGCCAGCAGCGAAACCGGGACAGGATACAATGAGCAGTTCTTC
TRBV5-1	TRBJ2-1	NA	NA	CASSLARGSIGNEQFF	TGCGCCAGCAGCTTGGCTCGGGGGTCGATCGGGAATGAGCAGTTCTTC
TRBV5-1	TRBJ2-7	TRBD2	NA	CASSLEGLAPPYEQYF	TGCGCCAGCAGCTTGGAGGGACTAGCACCCCCCTACGAGCAGTACTTC
TRBV18	TRBJ2-1	NA	NA	CASSPVLAGMSSYNEQFF	TGTGCCAGCTCACCTGTGTTGGCAGGGATGAGCTCCTACAATGAGCAGTTCTTC
TRBV2	TRBJ2-7	NA	NA	CASKGPRTGSKVEQYF	TGTGCCAGCAAAGGACCCCGTACGGGGTCCAAAGTCGAGCAGTACTTC
TRBV25-1	TRBJ1-2	NA	NA	CASRGRGDNYGYTF	TGTGCCAGCAGGGGGAGAGGGGACAACTATGGCTACACCTTC
TRBV14	TRBJ1-2	NA	NA	CASSLAGSGYGYTF	TGTGCCAGCAGCCTGGCAGGAAGTGGCTATGGCTACACCTTC
TRBV5-6	TRBJ2-7	NA	once	CASSPLGGTNVYEQYF	TGTGCCAGCAGCCCTCTCGGCGGGACAAATGTATACGAGCAGTACTTC
TRBV5-1	TRBJ2-6	TRBD1	NA	CASSPGQGAAGANVLTF	TGCGCCAGCAGCCCGGGACAGGGGGCTGCTGGGGCCAACGTCCTGACTTTC
TRBV5-1	TRBJ2-7	NA	NA	CASSLGEDEQYF	TGCGCCAGCAGCTTGGGGGAAGACGAGCAGTACTTC
TRBV13	TRBJ2-7	TRBD2	NA	CASSPGGSGTYEQYF	TGTGCCAGCAGCCCTGGTGGTAGCGGGACCTACGAGCAGTACTTC
TRBV6-1	TRBJ2-7	NA	NA	CASSEFGRSYEQYF	TGTGCCAGCAGTGAATTTGGCAGGTCGTACGAGCAGTACTTC
TRBV19	TRBJ1-2	TRBD1	NA	CASSIDRVGGYTF	TGTGCCAGTAGTATCGACAGGGTGGGAGGCTACACCTTC
TRBV11-1	TRBJ2-2	TRBD1	NA	CASSPYRGRTGELFF	TGTGCCAGCAGCCCCTACAGGGGGCGGACCGGGGAGCTGTTTTTT
TRBV19	TRBJ1-1	NA	NA	CASSVTVMNTEAFF	TGTGCCAGTAGTGTGACAGTCATGAACACTGAAGCTTTCTTT
TRBV6-5	TRBJ1-1	NA	NA	CASSLLGEARGTEAFF	TGTGCCAGCAGTTTGTTGGGAGAGGCCAGGGGAACTGAAGCTTTCTTT
TRBV7-7	TRBJ2-1	NA	NA	CASSGGAGSEQFF	TGTGCCAGCAGCGGCGGGGCTGGAAGTGAGCAGTTCTTC
TRBV7-2	TRBJ2-4	TRBD1	NA	CASSDGQDGNPKNIQYF	TGTGCCAGCAGCGATGGACAGGATGGAAACCCCAAAAACATTCAGTACTTC